This is a list of T cell receptor beta chains from one sample in a study of chemoradiotherapy in HPV16-positive cancers. Assay: immunoSEQ multiplex PCR; the TCRdb copy retains only in-frame clones and omits some. The sample holds 20,000 or so clones; 75% to 90% are singletons and the top ten take 3.5% to 5%. The sequencing used blood, collected from a patient who underwent chemoradiotherapy. Receptor source: a human donor with HPV-associated anogenital cancer. Each CDR3 is given with its conserved first and last residue. A D gene is named only where the DNA matches it firmly. A clone size is listed for some rows: how often the clone was seen (once, few, many), or a class if it is expanded.

V gene: TRBV27; D gene: -; clone size: once; J gene: TRBJ1-5; CDR3 protein: CASSLNGDQPQHF; CDR3 DNA: TGTGCCAGCAGTTTGAACGGGGATCAGCCCCAGCATTTT
V gene: TRBV5-6; D gene: TRBD1; clone size: -; J gene: TRBJ2-7; CDR3 protein: CASSLGQGAYEQYF; CDR3 DNA: TGTGCCAGCAGCTTGGGTCAGGGGGCCTACGAGCAGTACTTC
V gene: TRBV11-3; D gene: TRBD1; clone size: -; J gene: TRBJ2-2; CDR3 protein: CASSLSLGQGENTGELFF; CDR3 DNA: TGTGCCAGCAGCTTATCATTGGGACAGGGGGAAAACACCGGGGAGCTGTTTTTT
V gene: TRBV7-2; D gene: -; clone size: -; J gene: TRBJ1-2; CDR3 protein: CASSLAPGGYTF; CDR3 DNA: TGTGCCAGCAGCTTAGCTCCAGGGGGCTACACCTTC
V gene: TRBV5-1; D gene: -; clone size: -; J gene: TRBJ1-1; CDR3 protein: CASSPTELNTEAFF; CDR3 DNA: TGCGCCAGCAGCCCGACAGAGTTGAACACTGAAGCTTTCTTT
V gene: TRBV30; D gene: -; clone size: -; J gene: TRBJ1-2; CDR3 protein: CAWSPRTSGSGYTF; CDR3 DNA: TGTGCCTGGAGTCCACGAACTTCGGGAAGTGGCTACACCTTC
V gene: TRBV9; D gene: -; clone size: -; J gene: TRBJ1-1; CDR3 protein: CASLSITGEAFF; CDR3 DNA: TGTGCCAGCCTATCTATTACAGGGGAAGCTTTCTTT
V gene: TRBV5-1; D gene: TRBD1; clone size: -; J gene: TRBJ2-2; CDR3 protein: CASRPYRGPTGELFF; CDR3 DNA: TGCGCCAGCAGGCCTTACAGGGGGCCCACCGGGGAGCTGTTTTTT
V gene: TRBV7-9; D gene: -; clone size: once; J gene: TRBJ1-2; CDR3 protein: CASSLRDAGGYTF; CDR3 DNA: TGTGCCAGCAGTCTTAGGGATGCCGGCGGCTACACCTTC
V gene: TRBV6-7; D gene: -; clone size: -; J gene: TRBJ2-7; CDR3 protein: CASSAKFYEQYF; CDR3 DNA: TGTGCCAGCAGTGCCAAGTTCTACGAGCAGTACTTC
V gene: TRBV6-5; D gene: -; clone size: -; J gene: TRBJ1-3; CDR3 protein: CASSLSRGNTIYF; CDR3 DNA: TGTGCCAGCAGTTTGTCTCGGGGAAACACCATATATTTT
V gene: TRBV7-2; D gene: TRBD1; clone size: -; J gene: TRBJ1-4; CDR3 protein: CASSIPTGTNEKLFF; CDR3 DNA: TGTGCCAGCAGCATTCCGACAGGGACTAATGAAAAACTGTTTTTT
V gene: TRBV7-2; D gene: TRBD2; clone size: -; J gene: TRBJ2-7; CDR3 protein: CASSLQAGGSYEQYF; CDR3 DNA: TGTGCCAGCAGCTTACAAGCGGGAGGTTCCTACGAGCAGTACTTC
V gene: TRBV5-4; D gene: -; clone size: -; J gene: TRBJ2-7; CDR3 protein: CASSLPSAASYEQYF; CDR3 DNA: TGTGCCAGCAGCTTGCCTAGCGCAGCCTCCTACGAGCAGTACTTC
V gene: TRBV21-1; D gene: -; clone size: -; J gene: TRBJ1-5; CDR3 protein: CASSKEEEVKPQHF; CDR3 DNA: TGTGCCAGCAGCAAAGAGGAGGAGGTGAAGCCCCAGCATTTT
V gene: TRBV7-2; D gene: TRBD2; clone size: -; J gene: TRBJ2-1; CDR3 protein: CASSLRSGGPQFF; CDR3 DNA: TGTGCCAGCAGCTTACGTAGCGGGGGGCCGCAGTTCTTC
V gene: TRBV13; D gene: TRBD1; clone size: -; J gene: TRBJ1-1; CDR3 protein: CASSFRDRGTEAFF; CDR3 DNA: TGTGCCAGCAGCTTCCGGGACAGGGGTACTGAAGCTTTCTTT
V gene: TRBV6-1; D gene: -; clone size: -; J gene: TRBJ2-3; CDR3 protein: CASREGGGTDTQYF; CDR3 DNA: TGTGCCAGCAGAGAAGGGGGGGGCACAGATACGCAGTATTTT
V gene: TRBV19; D gene: -; clone size: few; J gene: TRBJ2-1; CDR3 protein: CASSIPADPSSYNEQFF; CDR3 DNA: TGTGCCAGTAGTATCCCAGCGGACCCGAGCTCCTACAATGAGCAGTTCTTC
V gene: TRBV7-9; D gene: -; clone size: -; J gene: TRBJ1-1; CDR3 protein: CASSRPGTVIMNTEAFF; CDR3 DNA: TGTGCCAGCAGCCGCCCCGGGACGGTCATTATGAACACTGAAGCTTTCTTT
V gene: TRBV7-2; D gene: TRBD1; clone size: -; J gene: TRBJ2-4; CDR3 protein: CASSLPDRAYIQYF; CDR3 DNA: TGTGCCAGCAGCTTACCGGACAGGGCCTACATTCAGTACTTC
V gene: TRBV21-1; D gene: -; clone size: -; J gene: TRBJ1-2; CDR3 protein: CAGRFTETAGYGYTF; CDR3 DNA: TGTGCCGGGCGGTTTACAGAGACGGCCGGCTATGGCTACACCTTC
V gene: TRBV7-2; D gene: -; clone size: -; J gene: TRBJ2-2; CDR3 protein: CASSPETGELFF; CDR3 DNA: TGTGCCAGCAGCCCAGAAACCGGGGAGCTGTTTTTT
V gene: TRBV7-3; D gene: -; clone size: -; J gene: TRBJ1-1; CDR3 protein: CASSLSPTGVFGENTEAFF; CDR3 DNA: TGTGCCAGCAGCCTCTCCCCCACAGGAGTATTCGGGGAGAACACTGAAGCTTTCTTT
V gene: TRBV6-6; D gene: -; clone size: -; J gene: TRBJ1-6; CDR3 protein: CASSYSGENNSPLHF; CDR3 DNA: TGTGCCAGCAGTTACTCAGGGGAGAACAATTCGCCCCTCCACTTT
V gene: TRBV6-1; D gene: -; clone size: medium-sized; J gene: TRBJ2-5; CDR3 protein: CASPVAPETQYF; CDR3 DNA: TGTGCCAGCCCGGTCGCACCTGAGACCCAGTACTTC
V gene: TRBV4-3; D gene: -; clone size: -; J gene: TRBJ1-6; CDR3 protein: CASSQDRQLGSPLHF; CDR3 DNA: TGCGCCAGCAGCCAAGATAGACAGCTGGGTTCACCCCTCCACTTT
V gene: TRBV19; D gene: -; clone size: -; J gene: TRBJ1-2; CDR3 protein: CASSISGVYGYTF; CDR3 DNA: TGTGCCAGTAGTATTTCAGGGGTCTATGGCTACACCTTC
V gene: TRBV2; D gene: TRBD2; clone size: -; J gene: TRBJ2-5; CDR3 protein: CASRGRETETQYF; CDR3 DNA: TGTGCCAGCCGCGGGCGGGAGACGGAGACCCAGTACTTC
V gene: TRBV6-1; D gene: -; clone size: -; J gene: TRBJ2-1; CDR3 protein: CASSGSGYNEQFF; CDR3 DNA: TGTGCCAGCAGCGGGAGTGGTTACAATGAGCAGTTCTTC
V gene: TRBV15; D gene: -; clone size: once; J gene: TRBJ1-2; CDR3 protein: CATSTWRTGGDDGYTF; CDR3 DNA: TGTGCCACCAGCACTTGGCGAACTGGGGGGGATGATGGCTACACCTTC
V gene: TRBV27; D gene: TRBD1; clone size: -; J gene: TRBJ1-1; CDR3 protein: CASSPSQGELNTEAFF; CDR3 DNA: TGTGCCAGCAGTCCCTCCCAGGGGGAGCTGAACACTGAAGCTTTCTTT
V gene: TRBV6-5; D gene: -; clone size: -; J gene: TRBJ2-7; CDR3 protein: CASLSQGYEQYF; CDR3 DNA: TGTGCCAGCCTCTCCCAGGGTTACGAGCAGTACTTC
V gene: TRBV30; D gene: -; clone size: -; J gene: TRBJ2-2; CDR3 protein: CAWRRQGNTGELFF; CDR3 DNA: TGTGCCTGGAGGCGGCAGGGGAACACCGGGGAGCTGTTTTTT
V gene: TRBV19; D gene: -; clone size: -; J gene: TRBJ2-5; CDR3 protein: CASSTAMETQYF; CDR3 DNA: TGTGCCAGTAGTACTGCGATGGAGACCCAGTACTTC
V gene: TRBV6-1; D gene: TRBD1; clone size: few; J gene: TRBJ2-7; CDR3 protein: CASTQTGIGYEQYF; CDR3 DNA: TGTGCCAGCACCCAGACAGGGATAGGGTACGAGCAGTACTTC
V gene: TRBV7-2; D gene: TRBD1; clone size: -; J gene: TRBJ1-5; CDR3 protein: CASGQGAGQPQHF; CDR3 DNA: TGTGCCAGCGGGCAGGGGGCAGGACAGCCCCAGCATTTT
V gene: TRBV6-1; D gene: -; clone size: -; J gene: TRBJ1-3; CDR3 protein: CASSDSPSGNTIYF; CDR3 DNA: TGTGCCAGCAGTGACTCCCCCTCTGGAAACACCATATATTTT
V gene: TRBV7-2; D gene: TRBD1; clone size: -; J gene: TRBJ2-7; CDR3 protein: CASSFPGQGHEQYF; CDR3 DNA: TGTGCCAGCAGCTTCCCGGGACAGGGACACGAGCAGTACTTC
V gene: TRBV18; D gene: -; clone size: -; J gene: TRBJ2-7; CDR3 protein: CASSPMRDYEQYF; CDR3 DNA: TGTGCCAGCTCACCTATGAGGGACTACGAGCAGTACTTC
V gene: TRBV18; D gene: -; clone size: -; J gene: TRBJ2-5; CDR3 protein: CASSRLTGVQETQYF; CDR3 DNA: TGTGCCAGCTCACGGCTGACAGGCGTCCAAGAGACCCAGTACTTC
V gene: TRBV18; D gene: -; clone size: -; J gene: TRBJ1-5; CDR3 protein: CASSPDRNNQPQHF; CDR3 DNA: TGTGCCAGCTCACCGGACAGAAACAATCAGCCCCAGCATTTT
V gene: TRBV30; D gene: TRBD2; clone size: -; J gene: TRBJ2-3; CDR3 protein: CAWSVLAGGQGTQYF; CDR3 DNA: TGTGCCTGGAGTGTACTAGCGGGGGGGCAGGGTACGCAGTATTTT
V gene: TRBV18; D gene: TRBD2; clone size: -; J gene: TRBJ2-1; CDR3 protein: CASSQPGLTTNEQFF; CDR3 DNA: TGTGCCAGCTCACAACCGGGACTAACCACCAATGAGCAGTTCTTC
V gene: TRBV18; D gene: TRBD1; clone size: -; J gene: TRBJ2-7; CDR3 protein: CASSLDRAYEQYF; CDR3 DNA: TGTGCCAGCTCTCTCGACAGGGCATACGAGCAGTACTTC
V gene: TRBV4-1; D gene: TRBD2; clone size: -; J gene: TRBJ2-5; CDR3 protein: CASSLTSGRETQYF; CDR3 DNA: TGCGCCAGCAGCCTCACTAGCGGGCGGGAGACCCAGTACTTC
V gene: TRBV14; D gene: -; clone size: -; J gene: TRBJ2-2; CDR3 protein: CASSQDRNTGELFF; CDR3 DNA: TGTGCCAGCAGCCAAGACAGAAACACCGGGGAGCTGTTTTTT
V gene: TRBV5-4; D gene: -; clone size: -; J gene: TRBJ1-5; CDR3 protein: CASSPGLIGEPQHF; CDR3 DNA: TGTGCCAGCAGCCCAGGGCTGATTGGGGAGCCCCAGCATTTT
V gene: TRBV5-6; D gene: TRBD1; clone size: -; J gene: TRBJ1-1; CDR3 protein: CASSFLGGTGDTEAFF; CDR3 DNA: TGTGCCAGCAGCTTTTTAGGAGGGACAGGAGATACTGAAGCTTTCTTT
V gene: TRBV5-4; D gene: TRBD2; clone size: -; J gene: TRBJ2-5; CDR3 protein: CASNRWGAGGPQYF; CDR3 DNA: TGTGCCAGCAATAGGTGGGGGGCGGGAGGGCCCCAGTACTTC
V gene: TRBV5-3; D gene: -; clone size: -; J gene: TRBJ1-1; CDR3 protein: CARSLGLSGINTEAFF; CDR3 DNA: TGTGCCAGAAGCTTGGGTTTGTCAGGGATAAACACTGAAGCTTTCTTT